The 20 T cell receptor beta chains reported below all come from one sample, sequenced in a study of blood T cell repertoires in COVID-19. Clones were sequenced by immunoSEQ multiplex PCR, and TCRdb holds only the in-frame ones, with some missing. This sample yields 150,000 or so clones, of which around 85% are seen a single time; 25% to 30% belongs to the top ten. Sequenced sample: peripheral blood. Receptors originate from a woman aged 60-75 years with acute or convalescent COVID-19.

This clone turned up a few times. The CDR3 bases are TGTGCCAGCAATGTGGAGAGCTCCTATAATTCACCCCTCCACTTT. Residues: CASNVESSYNSPLHF. The chain employs TRBV6-5 and TRBJ1-6; no firm D call. With 7 bases removed from V and 0 bases from J, the gap between germline ends came to 10 bases. Germline V gives CDR1 MNHEY, CDR2 SVGAGI. This CDR3 has 15 residues.

This clone occurred once. The genes are TRBV10-3 and TRBJ1-5, with a possible D match to TRBD1 (6 bases). V was clipped by 3 bases and J by 6 bases, with 9 bases between them. This CDR3 spans 13 amino acids. CDR1 is ENHRY, CDR2 SYGVKD, per germline. As DNA, the CDR3 is TGTGCCATCAGTGAACAGGGTTCTCAGCCCCAGCATTTT. Its protein is CAISEQGSQPQHF.

The genes are TRBV29-1 and TRBJ2-5; D gene uncertain. V was shortened by 4 bases and J by 2 bases, with 8 bases between the two germline ends. This CDR3 contains 12 residues. The germline CDR1 and CDR2 sequences are SQVTM and ANQGSEA. The DNA of the CDR3 is TGCAGCGTTGTTGGCCAGCAAGAGACCCAGTACTTC. As protein: CSVVGQQETQYF.

The sample holds a few counts of this clone. The chain has TRBV4-1 and TRBJ2-1, with D tentatively TRBD1 (6 bases). Germline-derived CDR1 and CDR2 are MGHRA and YSYEKL. The CDR3 contains 17 residues. V lost 0 bases and J 0 bases, leaving 12 bases between the germline ends. The CDR3 reads CASSQDTGTSSYNEQFF. The CDR3 DNA reads TGCGCCAGCAGCCAAGATACAGGGACGAGCTCCTACAATGAGCAGTTCTTC.

This clone was seen more than once but under ten times. This chain joins TRBV6-5 and TRBJ1-5; 9 bases are a match to TRBD1. V trimming: 5 bases; J trimming: 5 bases; junction bases outside the gene matches: 4. The germline gives CDR1 MNHEY, CDR2 SVGAGI. CDR3 length: 14 residues. DNA of the CDR3: TGTGCCAGCAGTCGAACAGGGGGCGATCAGCCCCAGCATTTT. Protein sequence: CASSRTGGDQPQHF.

The chain carries TRBV6-8 and TRBJ1-2, with 7 bases that match TRBD1. This CDR3 has 17 amino acids. J gave up 3 bases and V 0 bases, and 10 bases lay outside the gene matches. Germline V gene sequence: CDR1 MNHGY, CDR2 SAAAGT. The CDR3: CASSYSIRQGVDYGYTF. The CDR3 coding sequence is TGTGCCAGCAGTTACTCGATACGTCAGGGGGTAGACTATGGCTACACCTTC.

This clone was counted between two and nine times. The gene calls are TRBV10-1 and TRBJ2-5; the match to TRBD2 covers 9 bases. Trimming cost V 3 bases and J 0 bases; bases outside gene matches: 8. In germline, CDR1 is WNHNN, CDR2 SYGVQD (reference sequence). The CDR3 has 17 residues. The CDR3 DNA is TGCGCCAGCAGTGACGGTAGCGGGGGAGTGTACCAAGAGACCCAGTACTTC. As protein: CASSDGSGGVYQETQYF.

V and J are TRBV5-1 and TRBJ2-3; 7 nucleotides agree with TRBD2. Trimming removed 1 base from V and 0 bases from J; junction bases left unmatched: 2. Germline V gene data show CDR1 as SGHRS and CDR2 as YFSETQ. This CDR3 has 15 residues. CDR3 sequence (DNA): TGCGCCAGCAGCTTGAGCGGGGCTAGCACAGATACGCAGTATTTT. Protein sequence: CASSLSGASTDTQYF.

This sequence joins TRBV10-2 and TRBJ2-7, with TRBD2 matching over 10 bases. The CDR3 is 13 amino acids. CDR1 and CDR2 from the germline V gene are WSHSY and SAAADI. V shed 8 bases and J 0 bases; nucleotides not matched to a gene: 1. CDR3 sequence reads: CASRTSGSYEQYV. The CDR3 nucleotides are TGCGCCAGCCGGACTAGCGGCTCCTACGAGCAGTACGTC.

The chain joins TRBV18 to TRBJ2-1; 7 bases are shared with TRBD1. V shed 6 bases and J 2 bases; nucleotides not matched to a gene: 10. The CDR3 is 16 amino acids. In germline, CDR1 is KGHSH, CDR2 LQKENI. CDR3 loop: CASSLGQDPTYNEQFF. The CDR3 region has the DNA TGTGCCAGCTCGCTCGGACAGGACCCAACCTACAATGAGCAGTTCTTC.

This chain links TRBV10-2 with TRBJ2-3, with a tentative D call TRBD1 (5 bases). Germline assignment: CDR1 WSHSY and CDR2 SAAADI. The CDR3 runs 14 residues. Trimming cost V 9 bases and J 1 base, with 14 bases left between them. The CDR3 DNA reads as TGCGCCAGTTCGAACAGGAACCGCACAGATACGCAGTATTTT. Translation gives CASSNRNRTDTQYF.

The chain uses TRBV7-9 and TRBJ2-7; 13 nucleotides align to TRBD2. Trimming cost V 2 bases and J 3 bases; bases outside gene matches: 7. The germline CDR1 and CDR2 sequences are SEHNR and FQNEAQ (reference sequence). The CDR3 extends over 17 amino acids. The CDR3 DNA follows: TGTGCCAGCAGCTTAATCGGACTAGCGGGGGATTACTACGAGCAGTACTTC. Translation: CASSLIGLAGDYYEQYF.

The rearrangement links TRBV7-9 to TRBJ2-5; TRBD1 agrees at 7 bases. The CDR3 is 15 residues long. CDR1 is SEHNR and CDR2 is FQNEAQ in the germline V gene (reference sequence). V trimming: 5 bases; J trimming: 4 bases; junction bases outside the gene matches: 10. As DNA, the CDR3 is TGTGCCAGCAGCGACCGACAGGGATCTTTAGAGACCCAGTACTTC. Translation: CASSDRQGSLETQYF.

The rearrangement uses TRBV29-1 and TRBJ1-1, with D tentatively TRBD1 (5 bases). The CDR3 loop spans 13 amino acids. Trimming stripped 2 bases from V and 1 base from J, with 8 bases between. Germline CDR1 is SQVTM and CDR2 is ANQGSEA. Written as DNA, the CDR3 is TGCAGCGTTGAAAACAGGCCGAACACTGAAGCTTTCTTT. Translating it yields CSVENRPNTEAFF.

This sequence joins TRBV27 and TRBJ2-5, with D tentatively TRBD1 (6 bases). V gave up 5 bases and J gave up 5 bases, with 12 bases separating them. CDR3 length: 13 residues. Germline V CDR1 and CDR2: MNHEY, SMNVEV (reference sequence). Here the CDR3 reads CASSVQGGETQYF. CDR3 bases: TGTGCCAGCAGTGTACAGGGTGGGGAGACCCAGTACTTC.

The J gene is TRBJ1-2, the V gene TRBV10-1; D unresolved. V lost 0 bases, J lost 7 bases, and 15 bases lay in between. Germline V CDR1 and CDR2: WNHNN, SYGVQD (reference sequence). CDR3 length: 15 amino acids. CDR3 in amino acids: CASSESPDGRAGYTF. The CDR3 region has the DNA TGCGCCAGCAGTGAGTCTCCGGACGGGAGAGCTGGCTACACCTTC.

The V gene is TRBV6-5, the J gene TRBJ1-4; D might be TRBD1 (6 bases). Germline loops: CDR1 MNHEY, CDR2 SVGAGI. V lost 8 bases, J lost 7 bases, and 11 bases lay in between. The CDR3 extends over 12 amino acids. The CDR3 DNA reads TGTGCCAGCCGGGCAGGGGCTGAAAAACTGTTTTTT. Translation: CASRAGAEKLFF.

The chain links TRBV6-5 to TRBJ1-1; 7 nucleotides align to TRBD1. The CDR3 has 13 residues. V trimming: 2 bases; J trimming: 9 bases; junction bases outside the gene matches: 6. Germline CDR1 MNHEY, CDR2 SVGAGI. The CDR3 DNA follows: TGTGCCAGCAGTTACCCGGGGACAGACAAAGCTTTCTTT. This sequence encodes CASSYPGTDKAFF.

The chain has TRBV30 and TRBJ1-1; D is perhaps TRBD1 (6 bases). The germline V and J ends were trimmed by 2 bases and 7 bases, with 14 bases remaining between them. The CDR3 is 13 residues long. Germline CDR1 GTSNPN, CDR2 SVGIG (reference sequence). The chain's CDR3 is CAWSRGWGLEAFF. In nucleotides, the CDR3 is TGTGCCTGGAGTAGGGGGTGGGGGCTTGAAGCTTTCTTT.

The V call is TRBV6-5, the J call TRBJ2-5; a weak D match, TRBD2 (6 bases). CDR3 length equals 15 residues. CDR1 and CDR2 (germline): MNHEY, SVGAGI. Trimming stripped 5 bases from V and 2 bases from J, with 15 bases between. The CDR3 bases are TGTGCCAGCAGTCTAGGTCCAGGGACTCAAGAGACCCAGTACTTC. This translates into CASSLGPGTQETQYF.